This T cell receptor beta chain was sequenced in a study of Ad26.COV2.S vaccination and SARS-CoV-2 variants. Regarding this clone: What it recognizes is unknown.

Generated by immunoSEQ multiplex PCR, the TCRdb table keeps only in-frame clones and is missing some. The data contain 300,000 to 400,000 clones, around 92% of them singletons. The CDR3 has 16 amino acids. V was clipped by 4 bases and J by 5 bases; unmatched bases: 13. Germline lookup yields CDR1 SGHDT and CDR2 YYEEEE. General study results and limits: Possibly, TCR breadth and depth analyses underestimated total T cell responses.

This receptor was taken from a human donor who had recovered from COVID-19. Sequencing was performed on peripheral blood, taken after recovery from COVID-19. The chain links TRBV5-6 to TRBJ2-7, with TRBD2 matching 9 bases. CDR3 in amino acids: CASSTATIGGGDEQYF. DNA for the CDR3: TGTGCCAGCAGCACCGCGACGATTGGCGGGGGGGACGAGCAGTACTTC.